One and the same sample provided the 7 T cell receptor beta chains below, sequenced in a study of T cell responses to AZD1222 COVID-19 vaccine. The method was immunoSEQ multiplex PCR; TCRdb's version includes in-frame clones alone and lacks a portion of them. The table records about 150,000 clones, approximately 88% of them present only once. Sequencing was performed on peripheral blood, taken on day 0 of AZD1222 vaccination. The receptors were gathered from an adult in good health.

The sample holds one count of this clone. V gene TRBV5-4 combines with J gene TRBJ1-3; 8 nucleotides align to TRBD1. The germline V gene encodes CDR1 SGHNT and CDR2 YYREEE (reference sequence). With 2 bases clipped from V and 2 bases from J, the junction kept 3 bases outside the gene matches. The CDR3 is 15 amino acids. CDR3 residues: CASSLPTGAGNTIYF. Here the CDR3 DNA reads TGTGCCAGCAGCTTACCGACAGGGGCTGGAAACACCATATATTTT.

The chain is built from TRBV4-3 and TRBJ2-6, with 11 bases that match TRBD1. With 0 bases clipped from V and 3 bases from J, the junction kept 1 base outside the gene matches. Germline-derived CDR1 and CDR2 are LGHNA and YSLEER. The CDR3 is made up of 17 amino acids. In nucleotides, the CDR3 is TGCGCCAGCAGCCAAGAGGACAGGGGGCATGGGGCCAACGTCCTGACTTTC. Translating gives CASSQEDRGHGANVLTF.

The chain has TRBV3-1 (or the pseudogene TRBV3-2) and TRBJ2-7, with 7 bases matching TRBD1. Germline V CDR1 and CDR2: LGHDT, YNNKEL (reference sequence). This CDR3 spans 14 amino acids. V shed 3 bases and J 4 bases; nucleotides not matched to a gene: 6. The CDR3 loop is CASSQRTGIYEQYF. In DNA, the CDR3 is TGTGCCAGCAGCCAGCGGACAGGAATTTACGAGCAGTACTTC.

The chain recombines TRBV25-1 with TRBJ2-7, with D possibly TRBD2 on 6 matching bases. Germline V lookup: CDR1 MGHDK, CDR2 SYGVNS. V was pared by 4 bases and J by 2 bases, with 6 bases between. There are 12 residues in the CDR3. As DNA, the CDR3 is TGTGCCAGCAGTGGGACTACCTACGAGCAGTACTTC. It specifies CASSGTTYEQYF.

The chain couples TRBV2 to TRBJ2-7; 11 nucleotides agree with TRBD2. The CDR3 has 15 residues. V trimming: 3 bases; J trimming: 1 base; junction bases outside the gene matches: 2. CDR1 and CDR2 (germline): SNHLY, FYNNEI. The CDR3 nucleotides are TGTGCCAGCAGTGAGGGACTAGCGGTGTCCTACGAGCAGTACTTC. It codes for CASSEGLAVSYEQYF.

V usage is TRBV29-1 and J usage is TRBJ1-2; 11 nucleotides agree with TRBD1. This CDR3 comprises 13 residues. The germline gives CDR1 SQVTM, CDR2 ANQGSEA. The V and J ends lost 6 bases and 10 bases, in that order; junction bases with no gene match: 10. The CDR3 here is CSVGLGQGGYYTF. As DNA, the CDR3 is TGCAGCGTGGGCCTGGGACAGGGGGGATACTACACCTTC.

The rearrangement joins TRBV27 to TRBJ1-6; D might be TRBD1 (5 bases). The CDR3 loop spans 15 amino acids. V lost 2 bases and J lost 8, with 13 bases in between. Germline V gives CDR1 MNHEY, CDR2 SMNVEV (reference sequence). Written as DNA, the CDR3 is TGTGCCAGCAGTTTAATCGCCTCCAGGGATTCACCCCTCCACTTT. Protein product: CASSLIASRDSPLHF.